Presented here are 2 T cell receptor beta chains from one specimen sequenced in a study of cytomegalovirus exposure and HLA in healthy donors. The PCR employed 60 Vbeta primers together with 13 Jbeta primers. Sequencing used immunoSEQ multiplex PCR; TCRdb keeps in-frame clones, though not all of them. The sample lists 120,000 to 150,000 clones, approximately 79% occurring once. Sequences were obtained from PBMCs. The origin of the receptors is a woman in her twenties or thirties in good health and CMV-seronegative.

This chain links TRBV6-6 with TRBJ2-2; 7 bases match TRBD2. This CDR3 contains 13 residues. V was pared by 6 bases and J by 4 bases, with 2 bases of the junction left unmatched. The V gene's germline CDR1 is MNHNY and CDR2 SVGAGI (reference sequence). The CDR3 loop reads CASSPGGTGELFF. CDR3 DNA sequence: TGTGCCAGCAGCCCGGGGGGCACCGGGGAGCTGTTTTTT.

The chain recombines TRBV30 with TRBJ2-1, with 13 bases fitting TRBD2. V shed 6 bases and J 6 bases; nucleotides not matched to a gene: 5. CDR1 is GTSNPN and CDR2 is SVGIG in the germline V gene (reference sequence). This CDR3 spans 14 amino acids. CDR3 sequence (DNA): TGTGCCTGCCAGACTAGCGGGAGGACCAATGAGCAGTTCTTC. Translated, it gives CACQTSGRTNEQFF.